Presented here are 3 T cell receptor beta chains from one specimen sequenced in a study of T cells in Graves' hyperthyroidism and ophthalmopathy. The source material, RNA transcripts, was used to amplify TCR beta CDR3 regions. First-round RT-PCR targeting the TCR CDR3 was performed with the HTBI primer set. TCRdb called the multiplex PCR reads again in MiXCR, with one record for every CDR3 protein. Of roughly 100,000 distinct CDR3 sequences listed, over 45% are singletons. The sample taken for sequencing was blood. These receptors all come from a man aged 35 to 55 with Graves' hyperthyroidism.

To note about this clonotype: Likely a read error: the CDR3 ends without its conserved phenylalanine or tryptophan. The limits of the CDR3 on the DNA are not certain, so only TCRdb's listed CDR3 is given. The chain is built from TRBV14 and TRBJ2-5; the table's D call, TRBD1, was not checked against the DNA. Germline V lookup: CDR1 SGHDN, CDR2 FVKESK. The CDR3 is made up of 8 amino acids, end residues included. The CDR3 sequence: CASSPGTL.

This clonotype was picked up many times. This chain connects TRBV4-1 to TRBJ2-3, with D perhaps TRBD1 (5 bases). In germline, CDR1 is MGHRA, CDR2 YSYEKL. With 2 bases removed from V and 1 base from J, the gap between germline ends came to 16 bases. CDR3 length equals 17 residues. The CDR3 DNA reads TGCGCCAGCAGCCAACAAGGCAGGGCGGCGGGCACAGATACGCAGTATTTT. Protein product: CASSQQGRAAGTDTQYF.

Ten or more counts support this clonotype. The chain employs TRBV6-6 and TRBJ1-6, with D unclear. CDR3 length: 13 residues. V dropped 7 bases and J dropped 6 bases, with 10 bases sitting between them. Germline assignment: CDR1 MNHNY and CDR2 SVGAGI (reference sequence). CDR3 loop: CASMVQSNSPLHF. CDR3 nucleotides: TGTGCCAGCATGGTACAGTCTAATTCACCCCTCCACTTT.